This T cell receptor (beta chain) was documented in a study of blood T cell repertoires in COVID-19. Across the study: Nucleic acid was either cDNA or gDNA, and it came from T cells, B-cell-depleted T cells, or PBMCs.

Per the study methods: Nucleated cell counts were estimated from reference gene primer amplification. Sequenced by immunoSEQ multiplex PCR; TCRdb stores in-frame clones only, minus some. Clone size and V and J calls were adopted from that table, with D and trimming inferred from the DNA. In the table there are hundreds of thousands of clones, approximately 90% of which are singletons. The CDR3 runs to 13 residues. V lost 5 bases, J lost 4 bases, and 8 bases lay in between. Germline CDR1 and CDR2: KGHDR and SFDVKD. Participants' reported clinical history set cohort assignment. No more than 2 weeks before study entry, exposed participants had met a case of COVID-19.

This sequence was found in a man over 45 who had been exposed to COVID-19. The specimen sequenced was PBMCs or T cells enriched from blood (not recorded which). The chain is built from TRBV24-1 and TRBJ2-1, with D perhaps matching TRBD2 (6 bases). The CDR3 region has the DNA TGTGCCACCAGTGGGCGGGAATACAATGAGCAGTTCTTC. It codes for CATSGREYNEQFF.